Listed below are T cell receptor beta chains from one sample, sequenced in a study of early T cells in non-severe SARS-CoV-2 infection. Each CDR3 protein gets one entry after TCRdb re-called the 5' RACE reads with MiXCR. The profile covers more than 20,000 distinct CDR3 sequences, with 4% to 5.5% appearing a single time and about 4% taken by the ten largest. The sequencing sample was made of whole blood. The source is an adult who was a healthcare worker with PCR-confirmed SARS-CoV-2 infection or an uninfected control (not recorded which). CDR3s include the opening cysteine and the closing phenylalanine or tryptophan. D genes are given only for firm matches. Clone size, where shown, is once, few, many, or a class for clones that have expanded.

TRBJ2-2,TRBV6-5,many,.,CASSLDSTGELFF,TGTGCCAGCAGTCTGGACAGCACCGGGGAGCTGTTTTTT
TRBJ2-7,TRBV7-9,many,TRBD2,CASSLQKRDPRRYEQYF,TGTGCCAGCAGCCTTCAAAAGCGGGACCCCCGCCGTTACGAGCAGTACTTC
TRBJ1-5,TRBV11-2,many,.,CASSLGHDQPQHF,TGTGCCAGCAGCTTAGGTCATGATCAGCCCCAGCATTTT
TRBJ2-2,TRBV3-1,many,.,CASRSPGSGELFF,TGTGCCAGCAGGTCACCAGGGTCCGGGGAGCTGTTTTTT
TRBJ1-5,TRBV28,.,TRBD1,CASSHRTGGSQPQHF,TGTGCCAGCAGTCACAGGACAGGGGGAAGTCAGCCCCAGCATTTT
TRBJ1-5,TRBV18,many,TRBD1,CASSPGQLSNQPQHF,TGTGCCAGCTCACCGGGACAGTTGAGCAATCAGCCCCAGCATTTT
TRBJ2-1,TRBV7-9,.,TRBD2,CASSLATSGSYNEQFF,TGTGCCAGCAGCTTAGCGACTAGCGGCTCCTACAATGAGCAGTTCTTC
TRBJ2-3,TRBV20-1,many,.,CSATPIMRRDTQYF,TGCAGTGCTACCCCTATTATGCGCCGAGATACGCAGTATTTT
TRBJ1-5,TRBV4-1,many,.,CASSQDPPGASNQPQHF,TGCGCCAGCAGCCAAGACCCCCCAGGGGCTTCCAATCAGCCCCAGCATTTT
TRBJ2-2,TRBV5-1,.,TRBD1,CASRWTGQHGPRGTGELFF,TGCGCCAGCAGATGGACGGGACAGCACGGTCCCCGGGGCACCGGGGAGCTGTTTTTT
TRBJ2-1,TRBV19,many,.,CASSIGDGTYNEQFF,TGTGCCAGTAGTATCGGGGACGGAACCTACAATGAGCAGTTCTTC
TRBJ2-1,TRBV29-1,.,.,CSVVRGGGYNEQFF,TGCAGCGTTGTCCGGGGTGGCGGTTACAATGAGCAGTTCTTC
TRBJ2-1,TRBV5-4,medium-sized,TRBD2,CASSRTSGARYSRNEQFF,TGTGCCAGCAGCCGGACTAGCGGAGCACGTTATAGTAGGAATGAGCAGTTCTTC
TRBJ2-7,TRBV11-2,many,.,CASSYPSGGKLSSYEQYF,TGTGCCAGCAGCTACCCCTCTGGCGGAAAGTTATCGTCCTACGAGCAGTACTTC
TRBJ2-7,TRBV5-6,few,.,CASSRGLFYEQYF,TGTGCCAGCAGCCGGGGACTGTTCTACGAGCAGTACTTC
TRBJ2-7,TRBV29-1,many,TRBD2,CSVQTSGVGYEQYF,TGCAGCGTTCAGACTAGCGGGGTTGGATACGAGCAGTACTTC
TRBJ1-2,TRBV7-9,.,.,CASSRRGGDGYTF,TGTGCCAGCAGTCGCCGGGGGGGCGATGGCTACACCTTC
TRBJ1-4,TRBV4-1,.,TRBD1,CASSQEYGTVYEKLFF,TGCGCCAGCAGCCAAGAGTATGGGACAGTCTATGAAAAACTGTTTTTT
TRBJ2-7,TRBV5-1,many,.,CASSLSPGHTYEQYF,TGCGCCAGCAGCTTGTCTCCGGGCCACACGTACGAGCAGTACTTC
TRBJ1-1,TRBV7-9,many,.,CASSFDRTTDTEAFF,TGTGCCAGCAGCTTTGACAGGACTACGGACACTGAAGCTTTCTTT
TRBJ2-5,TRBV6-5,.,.,CASSAGETQYF,TGTGCCAGCAGTGCTGGGGAGACCCAGTACTTC
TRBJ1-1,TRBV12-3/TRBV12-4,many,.,CASSVDRNTEAFF,TGTGCCAGCAGCGTTGACAGGAACACTGAAGCTTTCTTT
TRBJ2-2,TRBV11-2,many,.,CASKRDPLNTGELFF,TGTGCCAGCAAAAGGGATCCATTAAACACCGGGGAGCTGTTTTTT
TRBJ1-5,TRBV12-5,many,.,CASGSTGWGQPQHF,TGTGCTAGTGGTTCTACAGGGTGGGGTCAGCCCCAGCATTTT
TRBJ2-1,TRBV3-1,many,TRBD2,CASSRGLAGTYNEQFF,TGTGCCAGCAGCCGAGGACTAGCGGGGACCTACAATGAGCAGTTCTTC
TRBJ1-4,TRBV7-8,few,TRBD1,CASSLAQGQGIPPKEKLFF,TGTGCCAGCAGCTTAGCGCAGGGACAGGGTATACCACCGAAGGAAAAACTGTTTTTT
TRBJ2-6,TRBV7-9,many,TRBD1,CASSAGTRGHGANVLTF,TGTGCCAGCAGCGCTGGAACTAGGGGGCATGGGGCCAACGTCCTGACTTTC